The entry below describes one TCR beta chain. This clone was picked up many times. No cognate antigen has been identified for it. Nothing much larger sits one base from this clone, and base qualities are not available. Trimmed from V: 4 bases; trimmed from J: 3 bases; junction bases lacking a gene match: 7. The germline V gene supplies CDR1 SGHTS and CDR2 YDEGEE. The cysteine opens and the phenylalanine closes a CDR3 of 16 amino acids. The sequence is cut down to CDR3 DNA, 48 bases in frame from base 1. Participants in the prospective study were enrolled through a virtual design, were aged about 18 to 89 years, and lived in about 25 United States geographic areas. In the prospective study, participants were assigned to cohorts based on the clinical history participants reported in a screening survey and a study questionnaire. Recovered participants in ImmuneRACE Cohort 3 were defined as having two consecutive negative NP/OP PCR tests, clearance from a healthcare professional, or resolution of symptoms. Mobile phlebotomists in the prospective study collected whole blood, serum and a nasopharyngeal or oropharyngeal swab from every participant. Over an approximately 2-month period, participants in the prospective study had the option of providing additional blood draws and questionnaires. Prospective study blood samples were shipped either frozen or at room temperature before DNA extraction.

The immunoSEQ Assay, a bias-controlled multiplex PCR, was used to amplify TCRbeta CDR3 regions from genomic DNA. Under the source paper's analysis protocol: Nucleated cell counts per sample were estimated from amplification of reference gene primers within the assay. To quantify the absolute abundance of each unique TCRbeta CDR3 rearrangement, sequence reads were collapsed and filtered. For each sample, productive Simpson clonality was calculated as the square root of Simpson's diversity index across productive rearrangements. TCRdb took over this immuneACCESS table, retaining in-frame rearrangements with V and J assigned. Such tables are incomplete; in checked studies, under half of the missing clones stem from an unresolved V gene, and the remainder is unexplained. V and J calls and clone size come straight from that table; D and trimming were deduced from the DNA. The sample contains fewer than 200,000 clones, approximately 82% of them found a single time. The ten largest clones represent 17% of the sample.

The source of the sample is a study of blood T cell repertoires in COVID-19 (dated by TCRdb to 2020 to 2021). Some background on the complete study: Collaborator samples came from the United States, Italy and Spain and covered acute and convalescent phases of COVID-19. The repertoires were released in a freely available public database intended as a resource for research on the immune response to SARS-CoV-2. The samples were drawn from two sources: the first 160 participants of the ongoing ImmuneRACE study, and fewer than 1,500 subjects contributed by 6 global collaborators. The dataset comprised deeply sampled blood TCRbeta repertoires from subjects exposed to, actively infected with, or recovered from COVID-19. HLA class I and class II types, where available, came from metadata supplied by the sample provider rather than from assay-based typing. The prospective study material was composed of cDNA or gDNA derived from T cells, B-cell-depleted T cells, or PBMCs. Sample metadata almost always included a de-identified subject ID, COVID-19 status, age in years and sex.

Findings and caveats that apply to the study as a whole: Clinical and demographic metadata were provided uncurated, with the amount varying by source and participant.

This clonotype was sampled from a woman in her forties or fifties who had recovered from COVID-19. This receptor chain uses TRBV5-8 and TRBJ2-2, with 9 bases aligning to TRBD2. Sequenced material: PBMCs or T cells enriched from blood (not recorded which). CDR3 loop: CASSPLGGRDTGELFF. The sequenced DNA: TGTGCCAGCAGCCCCCTGGGCGGGAGGGACACCGGGGAGCTGTTTTTT. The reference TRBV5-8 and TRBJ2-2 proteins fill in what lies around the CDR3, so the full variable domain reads EAGVTQSPTHLIKTRGQQATLRCSPISGHTSVYWYQQALGLGLQFLLWYDEGEERNRGNFPPRFSGRQFPNYSSELNVNALELEDSALYLCASSPLGGRDTGELFFGEGSRLTVL.